The entry below gives a single T cell receptor beta chain sequence along with its context. This sample is drawn from a study of T cells after yellow fever vaccination. Each CDR3 protein gets one entry after TCRdb re-called the 5' RACE reads with MiXCR. The sample holds fewer than 450,000 distinct CDR3 sequences, about 7.8% seen once. The V and J ends lost 3 bases and 2 bases respectively, with 11 bases between them. CDR1 LNHNV and CDR2 YYDKDF come from the germline V gene (reference sequence). The CDR3 sequence is 15 residues long. The source material was PBMCs, sampled approximately 40 days after the first yellow fever vaccination. This sequence was found in a man in his late teens or twenties who received the YFV17D yellow fever vaccine. The chain carries TRBV15 and TRBJ1-5, with D tentatively TRBD1 (5 bases). The CDR3 region is CATSSGGVGNQPQHF. The CDR3 DNA is TGTGCCACCAGCAGTGGGGGGGTGGGCAATCAGCCCCAGCATTTT.